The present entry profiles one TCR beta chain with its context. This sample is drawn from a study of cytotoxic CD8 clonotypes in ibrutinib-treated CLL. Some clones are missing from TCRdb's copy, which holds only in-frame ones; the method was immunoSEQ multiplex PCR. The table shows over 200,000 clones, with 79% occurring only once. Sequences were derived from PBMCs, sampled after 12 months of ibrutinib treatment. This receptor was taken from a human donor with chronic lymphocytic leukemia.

Here the CDR3 reads CASRRQGRDGYTF. CDR3 DNA: TGTGCCAGCAGAAGACAGGGGAGAGATGGCTACACCTTC. The rearrangement uses TRBV6-5 and TRBJ1-2; 8 bases fit TRBD1. CDR1 MNHEY and CDR2 SVGAGI come from the germline V gene. Losses at the gene ends were 6 bases for V and 6 bases for J; bases not matched to a gene: 6. CDR3 length: 13 residues.